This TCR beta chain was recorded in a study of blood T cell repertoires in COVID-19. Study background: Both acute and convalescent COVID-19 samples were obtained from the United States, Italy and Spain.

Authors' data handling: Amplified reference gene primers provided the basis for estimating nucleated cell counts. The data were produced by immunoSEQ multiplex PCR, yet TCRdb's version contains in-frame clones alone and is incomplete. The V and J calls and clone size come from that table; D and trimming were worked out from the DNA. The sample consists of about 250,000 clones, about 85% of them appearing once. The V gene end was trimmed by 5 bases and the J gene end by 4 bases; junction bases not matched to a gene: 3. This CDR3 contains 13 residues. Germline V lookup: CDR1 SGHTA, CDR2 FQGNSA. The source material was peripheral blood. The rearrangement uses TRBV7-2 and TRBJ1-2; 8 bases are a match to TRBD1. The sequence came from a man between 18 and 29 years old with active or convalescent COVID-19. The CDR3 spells CASSIDRGYGYTF. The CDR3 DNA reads TGTGCCAGCAGCATTGACAGGGGCTATGGCTACACCTTC. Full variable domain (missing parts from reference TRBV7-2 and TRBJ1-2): GAGVSQSPSNKVTEKGKDVELRCDPISGHTALYWYRQSLGQGLEFLIYFQGNSAPDKSGLPSDRFSAERTGGSVSTLTIQRTQQEDSAVYLCASSIDRGYGYTFGSGTRLTVV.